Sequencing of this T cell receptor beta chain was carried out in a study of radiation and T cells in renal cell carcinoma. Broader study findings: No pretreatment tumor biopsies were available for baseline clonotypes. In blood, top tumor clones expanded by 2 weeks, shrinking by 4.

Indicated time point: blood 4 weeks post-SBRT, at nephrectomy. The treatment is: 15 Gy SBRT to primary tumor, nephrectomy 4 weeks later. As concerns this clone: Its antigen is unknown.

Measured with immunoSEQ multiplex PCR; TCRdb has only the in-frame clones, and not every one. Of approximately 65,000 clones in the sample, about 80% were seen once. CDR3 size: 13 residues. Trimming removed 4 bases at V and 4 bases at J, with 10 bases between. CDR1 is WNHNN, CDR2 SYGVQD, per germline (reference sequence). The gene calls are TRBV10-1 and TRBJ1-1, with D hard to call. The source material was blood, sampled from a patient whose treatment included radiotherapy and nephrectomy. The sequence was obtained from a man between 60 and 70 years old with renal cell carcinoma. Here the CDR3 reads CASSVNPATEAFF. The CDR3 DNA reads as TGCGCCAGCAGTGTAAATCCGGCCACTGAAGCTTTCTTT.